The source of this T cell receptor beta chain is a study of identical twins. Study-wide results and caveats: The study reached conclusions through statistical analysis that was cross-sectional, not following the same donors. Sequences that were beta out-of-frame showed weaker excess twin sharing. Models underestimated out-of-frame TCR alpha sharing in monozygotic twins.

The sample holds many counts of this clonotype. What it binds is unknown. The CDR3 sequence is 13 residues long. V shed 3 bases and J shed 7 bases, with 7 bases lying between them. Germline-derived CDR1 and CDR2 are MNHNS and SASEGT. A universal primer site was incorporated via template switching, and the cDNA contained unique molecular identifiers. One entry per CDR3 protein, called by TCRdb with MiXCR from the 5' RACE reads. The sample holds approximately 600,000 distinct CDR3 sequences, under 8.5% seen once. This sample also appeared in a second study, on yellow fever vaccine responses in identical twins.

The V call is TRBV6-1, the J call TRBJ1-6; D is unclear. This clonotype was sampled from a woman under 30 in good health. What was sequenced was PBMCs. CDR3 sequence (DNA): TGTGCCAGCAGTGATCAGGTCAATTCACCCCTCCACTTT. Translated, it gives CASSDQVNSPLHF.